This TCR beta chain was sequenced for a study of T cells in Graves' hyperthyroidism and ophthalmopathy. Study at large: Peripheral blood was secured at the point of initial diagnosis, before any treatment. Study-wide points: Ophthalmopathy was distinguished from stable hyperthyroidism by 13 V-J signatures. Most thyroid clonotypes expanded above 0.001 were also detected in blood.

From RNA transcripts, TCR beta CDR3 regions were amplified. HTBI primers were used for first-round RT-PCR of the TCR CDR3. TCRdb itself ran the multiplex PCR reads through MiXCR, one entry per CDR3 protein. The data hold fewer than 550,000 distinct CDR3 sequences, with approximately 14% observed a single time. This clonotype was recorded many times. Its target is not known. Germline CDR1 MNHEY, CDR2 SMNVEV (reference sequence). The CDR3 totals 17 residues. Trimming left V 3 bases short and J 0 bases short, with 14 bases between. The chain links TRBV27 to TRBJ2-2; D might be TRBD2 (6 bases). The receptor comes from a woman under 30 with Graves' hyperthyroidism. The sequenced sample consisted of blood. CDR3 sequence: CASSFGRGTANTGELFF. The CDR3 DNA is TGTGCCAGCAGTTTCGGCCGGGGGACGGCGAACACCGGGGAGCTGTTTTTT.